Listed below are T cell receptor beta chains from one sample, sequenced in a study of blood T cell repertoires in COVID-19. The method was immunoSEQ multiplex PCR; TCRdb's version includes in-frame clones alone and lacks a portion of them. The table has 150,000 to 200,000 clones, around 89% seen once. Material for sequencing was peripheral blood. The origin of the receptors is a man aged 40-49 years with active or convalescent COVID-19. CDR3s include the opening cysteine and the closing phenylalanine or tryptophan. D genes are given only for firm matches. Only some rows state a clone size, as once, few, many or a class for expanded clones.

len: 14
v_gene: TRBV6-5
d_gene: -
abundance: -
j_gene: TRBJ1-6
CDR3aa: CASGQGPLGSPLHF
CDR3nt: TGTGCCAGCGGCCAGGGGCCCCTGGGTTCACCCCTCCACTTT

len: 15
v_gene: TRBV5-6
d_gene: -
abundance: -
j_gene: TRBJ1-2
CDR3aa: CASSFDSLGLRGYTF
CDR3nt: TGTGCCAGCAGCTTTGACAGCCTAGGGTTACGGGGCTACACCTTC

len: 18
v_gene: TRBV15
d_gene: -
abundance: -
j_gene: TRBJ1-4
CDR3aa: CATSRDRRGSSRNEKLFF
CDR3nt: TGTGCCACCAGCAGAGATCGAAGGGGATCCAGTCGTAATGAAAAACTGTTTTTT

len: 16
v_gene: TRBV7-6
d_gene: TRBD2
abundance: -
j_gene: TRBJ2-7
CDR3aa: CASSLGAAGGTYEQYF
CDR3nt: TGTGCCAGCAGCTTAGGGGCAGCGGGGGGTACCTACGAGCAGTACTTC

len: 13
v_gene: TRBV12-3/TRBV12-4
d_gene: -
abundance: -
j_gene: TRBJ2-6
CDR3aa: CASGGAGANVLTF
CDR3nt: TGTGCCAGCGGGGGGGCAGGGGCCAACGTCCTGACTTTC

len: 15
v_gene: TRBV2
d_gene: -
abundance: -
j_gene: TRBJ1-1
CDR3aa: CASSSLQGLNTEAFF
CDR3nt: TGTGCCAGCAGTAGTTTGCAGGGCCTGAACACTGAAGCTTTCTTT

len: 14
v_gene: TRBV27
d_gene: TRBD1
abundance: -
j_gene: TRBJ1-4
CDR3aa: CASSFSGQGGKLFF
CDR3nt: TGTGCCAGCAGTTTCTCTGGACAGGGAGGAAAACTGTTTTTT

len: 12
v_gene: TRBV6-5
d_gene: -
abundance: once
j_gene: TRBJ1-2
CDR3aa: CASGQANYGYTF
CDR3nt: TGTGCCAGCGGGCAGGCGAACTATGGCTACACCTTC

len: 14
v_gene: TRBV4-2
d_gene: -
abundance: many
j_gene: TRBJ1-5
CDR3aa: CASSPVIGDQPQHF
CDR3nt: TGTGCCAGCAGCCCAGTAATAGGGGATCAGCCCCAGCATTTT

len: 12
v_gene: TRBV29-1
d_gene: TRBD1
abundance: -
j_gene: TRBJ1-3
CDR3aa: CSVDRGGHTIYF
CDR3nt: TGCAGCGTGGACAGGGGGGGCCACACCATATATTTT

len: 14
v_gene: TRBV27
d_gene: -
abundance: -
j_gene: TRBJ1-1
CDR3aa: CASSPGEWNTEAFF
CDR3nt: TGTGCCAGCAGTCCCGGGGAGTGGAACACTGAAGCTTTCTTT

len: 12
v_gene: TRBV18
d_gene: -
abundance: -
j_gene: TRBJ2-1
CDR3aa: CASSPDSYEQFF
CDR3nt: TGTGCCAGCTCACCTGACTCGTACGAGCAGTTCTTC

len: 13
v_gene: TRBV12-3/TRBV12-4
d_gene: TRBD1
abundance: -
j_gene: TRBJ2-7
CDR3aa: CASSLTGTYEQYF
CDR3nt: TGTGCCAGCAGTTTGACAGGGACCTACGAGCAGTACTTC

len: 14
v_gene: TRBV6-6
d_gene: -
abundance: once
j_gene: TRBJ1-2
CDR3aa: CASSTRQANYGYTF
CDR3nt: TGTGCCAGCAGCACCCGTCAGGCTAACTATGGCTACACCTTC

len: 10
v_gene: TRBV12-3/TRBV12-4
d_gene: -
abundance: -
j_gene: TRBJ1-2
CDR3aa: CASIEYGYTF
CDR3nt: TGTGCCAGCATAGAGTATGGCTACACCTTC

len: 14
v_gene: TRBV27
d_gene: -
abundance: -
j_gene: TRBJ2-7
CDR3aa: CASSSIPSSYEQYF
CDR3nt: TGTGCCAGCAGTTCCATACCGAGCTCCTACGAGCAGTACTTC

len: 14
v_gene: TRBV13
d_gene: TRBD1
abundance: -
j_gene: TRBJ1-2
CDR3aa: CASSRQGASYGYTF
CDR3nt: TGTGCCAGCAGCCGACAGGGGGCTAGCTATGGCTACACCTTC

len: 16
v_gene: TRBV28
d_gene: -
abundance: -
j_gene: TRBJ1-6
CDR3aa: CASSLEGGSMGSPLHF
CDR3nt: TGTGCCAGCAGTTTAGAAGGGGGTTCGATGGGTTCACCCCTCCACTTT

len: 15
v_gene: TRBV7-2
d_gene: -
abundance: -
j_gene: TRBJ2-1
CDR3aa: CASSVRQISYNEQFF
CDR3nt: TGTGCCAGCAGCGTAAGACAGATCTCCTACAATGAGCAGTTCTTC

len: 14
v_gene: TRBV24-1
d_gene: -
abundance: -
j_gene: TRBJ2-7
CDR3aa: CATSDSGGAYEQYF
CDR3nt: TGTGCCACCAGTGATAGCGGTGGAGCCTACGAGCAGTACTTC

len: 17
v_gene: TRBV15
d_gene: TRBD1
abundance: -
j_gene: TRBJ1-1
CDR3aa: CATSRDKQGLWYTEAFF
CDR3nt: TGTGCCACCAGCAGAGATAAACAGGGGCTCTGGTACACTGAAGCTTTCTTT

len: 14
v_gene: TRBV19
d_gene: -
abundance: -
j_gene: TRBJ2-7
CDR3aa: CASSWSQGSYEQYF
CDR3nt: TGTGCCAGTAGTTGGTCCCAGGGTTCCTACGAGCAGTACTTC

len: 14
v_gene: TRBV19
d_gene: TRBD2
abundance: -
j_gene: TRBJ2-2
CDR3aa: CASSNGRSSGELFF
CDR3nt: TGTGCCAGTAGTAACGGGAGGAGTTCCGGGGAGCTGTTTTTT

len: 13
v_gene: TRBV25-1
d_gene: -
abundance: -
j_gene: TRBJ2-5
CDR3aa: CASSYPHQETQYF
CDR3nt: TGTGCCAGCAGCTATCCTCACCAAGAGACCCAGTACTTC

len: 16
v_gene: TRBV18
d_gene: -
abundance: -
j_gene: TRBJ1-4
CDR3aa: CASSPYTGGLNEKLFF
CDR3nt: TGTGCCAGCTCACCCTATACCGGCGGTCTTAATGAAAAACTGTTTTTT

len: 14
v_gene: TRBV5-1
d_gene: TRBD1
abundance: -
j_gene: TRBJ2-5
CDR3aa: CASSPRTGGETQYF
CDR3nt: TGCGCCAGCAGCCCGAGGACAGGGGGCGAGACCCAGTACTTC

len: 15
v_gene: TRBV6-5
d_gene: -
abundance: few
j_gene: TRBJ2-1
CDR3aa: CASRPREDSYNEQFF
CDR3nt: TGTGCCAGCAGACCCCGAGAGGATTCCTACAATGAGCAGTTCTTC

len: 13
v_gene: TRBV19
d_gene: -
abundance: -
j_gene: TRBJ1-2
CDR3aa: CASTGSAGVGYTF
CDR3nt: TGTGCCAGTACAGGGTCGGCGGGGGTAGGCTACACCTTC

len: 17
v_gene: TRBV19
d_gene: TRBD1
abundance: -
j_gene: TRBJ1-1
CDR3aa: CASSILRWGQMNTEAFF
CDR3nt: TGTGCCAGTAGTATTTTAAGGTGGGGACAGATGAACACTGAAGCTTTCTTT

len: 15
v_gene: TRBV9
d_gene: -
abundance: once
j_gene: TRBJ1-2
CDR3aa: CASSGGLLLGGGYTF
CDR3nt: TGTGCCAGCAGCGGGGGACTTCTACTAGGAGGTGGCTACACCTTC

len: 11
v_gene: TRBV28
d_gene: -
abundance: -
j_gene: TRBJ2-7
CDR3aa: CASLIDYEQYF
CDR3nt: TGTGCCAGTCTTATAGACTACGAGCAGTACTTC

len: 15
v_gene: TRBV5-5
d_gene: TRBD2
abundance: -
j_gene: TRBJ2-1
CDR3aa: CASSPGLAGGNEQFF
CDR3nt: TGTGCCAGCAGCCCTGGACTAGCCGGGGGCAATGAGCAGTTCTTC

len: 17
v_gene: TRBV1
d_gene: -
abundance: once
j_gene: TRBJ2-1
CDR3aa: CTSRPIGLAEKYNEQFF
CDR3nt: TGCACCAGCAGACCTATCGGACTAGCGGAGAAGTACAATGAGCAGTTCTTC

len: 14
v_gene: TRBV5-1
d_gene: -
abundance: -
j_gene: TRBJ1-2
CDR3aa: CASSTEGVRYGYTF
CDR3nt: TGCGCCAGCAGCACCGAGGGGGTACGGTATGGCTACACCTTC

len: 14
v_gene: TRBV7-9
d_gene: -
abundance: -
j_gene: TRBJ1-5
CDR3aa: CASSSPDSYQPQHF
CDR3nt: TGTGCCAGCAGCTCCCCGGACAGTTATCAGCCCCAGCATTTT

len: 14
v_gene: TRBV6-6
d_gene: -
abundance: -
j_gene: TRBJ2-5
CDR3aa: CASWQGWGQETQYF
CDR3nt: TGTGCCAGCTGGCAGGGTTGGGGCCAAGAGACCCAGTACTTC

len: 12
v_gene: TRBV5-4
d_gene: -
abundance: many
j_gene: TRBJ2-7
CDR3aa: CASSLNEYEQYF
CDR3nt: TGTGCCAGCAGCTTGAACGAGTACGAGCAGTACTTC

len: 15
v_gene: TRBV19
d_gene: TRBD2
abundance: -
j_gene: TRBJ2-1
CDR3aa: CASTISGRGYNEQFF
CDR3nt: TGTGCCAGTACCATTAGCGGGAGAGGGTACAATGAGCAGTTCTTC

len: 13
v_gene: TRBV19
d_gene: -
abundance: -
j_gene: TRBJ1-2
CDR3aa: CASSPGQSYGYTF
CDR3nt: TGTGCCAGTAGTCCCGGACAGAGTTATGGCTACACCTTC

len: 16
v_gene: TRBV21-1
d_gene: -
abundance: -
j_gene: TRBJ2-5
CDR3aa: CASSLIRGPKRETQYF
CDR3nt: TGTGCCAGCAGCCTGATTCGAGGGCCCAAAAGGGAGACCCAGTACTTC

len: 15
v_gene: TRBV28
d_gene: -
abundance: -
j_gene: TRBJ2-7
CDR3aa: CASSLAGAGSYEQYF
CDR3nt: TGTGCCAGCAGTTTAGCGGGTGCCGGCTCCTACGAGCAGTACTTC

len: 15
v_gene: TRBV7-8
d_gene: TRBD2
abundance: -
j_gene: TRBJ2-1
CDR3aa: CASSRAAGGPLEQFF
CDR3nt: TGTGCCAGCAGCCGTGCGGCGGGGGGGCCTCTTGAGCAGTTCTTC

len: 14
v_gene: TRBV28
d_gene: -
abundance: -
j_gene: TRBJ1-2
CDR3aa: CASSLSAGTRGYTF
CDR3nt: TGTGCCAGCAGTTTAAGTGCAGGGACTCGTGGCTACACCTTC

len: 14
v_gene: TRBV7-8
d_gene: TRBD1
abundance: once
j_gene: TRBJ2-7
CDR3aa: CASSLPEGQGGQYF
CDR3nt: TGTGCCAGCAGCCTCCCCGAGGGACAGGGAGGTCAGTACTTC

len: 11
v_gene: TRBV20-1
d_gene: -
abundance: -
j_gene: TRBJ1-1
CDR3aa: CSASPYTEAFF
CDR3nt: TGCAGTGCTAGCCCGTACACTGAAGCTTTCTTT

len: 16
v_gene: TRBV29-1
d_gene: TRBD1
abundance: -
j_gene: TRBJ2-7
CDR3aa: CSVEDQSRGHAYEQYF
CDR3nt: TGCAGCGTTGAAGATCAGTCCAGGGGGCATGCCTACGAGCAGTACTTC